One sample yielded the 18 T cell receptor beta chains listed below, sequenced in a study of cytomegalovirus exposure and HLA in healthy donors. The PCR contained 60 Vbeta and 13 Jbeta primers. The method was immunoSEQ multiplex PCR; TCRdb's version includes in-frame clones alone and lacks a portion of them. The sample yields 150,000 to 200,000 clones, 60% to 80% seen once. Input material: PBMCs. The receptors were gathered from a female donor in good health and CMV-seronegative.

The chain is built from TRBV27 and TRBJ2-7; D gene ambiguous. The CDR3 has 14 amino acids. Between the trimmed V and J ends, which lost 3 bases and 3 bases, there was a span of 12 bases. Per the germline V gene, CDR1 is MNHEY and CDR2 is SMNVEV (reference sequence). CDR3 bases: TGTGCCAGCAGTTTCTCACTATCCAGCTACGAGCAGTACTTC. This gives the protein CASSFSLSSYEQYF.

As concerns this clone: Distinct nucleotide sequences in the sample also encode this CDR3. The rearrangement joins TRBV2 to TRBJ1-2, with 8 positions matching TRBD1. In germline, CDR1 is SNHLY, CDR2 FYNNEI. This CDR3 is 13 amino acids long. The ends lost 6 bases at V and 5 bases at J; junction bases unmatched: 5. Here the CDR3 reads CASSPDRGYGYTF. In nucleotides, the CDR3 is TGTGCCAGCAGCCCCGACAGGGGTTATGGCTACACCTTC.

This chain's CDR3 is CASSLPGQGYNQPQHF. The DNA for the CDR3 is TGTGCCAGCAGTTTACCCGGACAGGGCTACAATCAGCCCCAGCATTTT. This chain connects TRBV28 to TRBJ1-5; TRBD1 aligns across 8 bases. This CDR3 has 16 amino acids. The trim removed 2 bases at V and 3 bases at J, leaving 6 bases unmatched. In germline, CDR1 is MDHEN, CDR2 SYDVKM.

The chain uses TRBV6-4 and TRBJ2-1; 11 bases are shared with TRBD2. Germline CDR1 is MRHNA and CDR2 is SNTAGT. The CDR3 runs 15 residues. Germline trimming cut 4 bases from V and 5 bases from J; bases unmatched to any gene: 4. The CDR3, as DNA: TGTGCCAGCAGTGCACTAGCGGGAGTAGACAATGAGCAGTTCTTC. Protein product: CASSALAGVDNEQFF.

V and J are TRBV2 and TRBJ1-2, with D hard to call. The CDR3 spans 16 residues. V lost 4 bases and J 4 bases, leaving 19 bases between the germline ends. Germline V CDR1 and CDR2: SNHLY, FYNNEI. The CDR3, as DNA: TGTGCCAGCAGTGGCGGGCCTTCGCCCTCATTCTATGGCTACACCTTC. Protein product: CASSGGPSPSFYGYTF.

The chain links TRBV2 to TRBJ2-7; D unresolved. This CDR3 spans 10 amino acids. The germline V and J ends were trimmed by 4 bases and 5 bases, with 3 bases remaining between them. Per germline, CDR1 SNHLY and CDR2 FYNNEI. The CDR3 reads CASSADEQYF. CDR3 bases: TGTGCCAGCAGTGCAGACGAGCAGTACTTC.

The gene calls are TRBV25-1 and TRBJ2-1, with 9 bases aligning to TRBD2. In germline, CDR1 is MGHDK, CDR2 SYGVNS. The CDR3 runs to 15 residues. V lost 8 bases and J lost 7; bases outside the gene matches: 12. The CDR3 here is CASSNPSGAGNEQFF. For the CDR3, the DNA is TGTGCCAGCTCCAACCCTAGCGGGGCTGGGAATGAGCAGTTCTTC.

The CDR3 sequence is CSVRSDTSYEQYF. Here the CDR3 DNA reads TGCAGCGTTAGATCGGACACCTCCTACGAGCAGTACTTC. V and J are TRBV29-1 and TRBJ2-7; D may be TRBD1 (5 bases). Germline CDR1 is SQVTM and CDR2 is ANQGSEA. Deletions cut 5 bases from V and 0 bases from J, with 11 bases between. There are 13 residues in the CDR3.

The CDR3 DNA reads TGTGCCAGTAGTATAGAACTAGCGGGATTAGAGACCCAGTACTTC. Amino acid sequence: CASSIELAGLETQYF. This rearrangement joins TRBV19 to TRBJ2-5; 10 nucleotides agree with TRBD2. The CDR3 is 15 amino acids. Per the germline V gene, CDR1 is LNHDA and CDR2 is SQIVND (reference sequence). V was pared by 0 bases and J by 4 bases, with 2 bases of the junction left unmatched.

This clone has a single count. This sample also contains other DNA sequences that code for the same CDR3. The rearrangement uses TRBV5-5 and TRBJ1-5, with 8 bases matching TRBD1. Germline CDR1 reads SGHKS; CDR2 reads YYEKEE (reference sequence). V lost 0 bases and J lost 5; bases outside the gene matches: 1. This CDR3 region has 14 residues. This CDR3 is CASSLGTGYQPQHF. The DNA for the CDR3 is TGTGCCAGCAGCTTGGGGACAGGGTATCAGCCCCAGCATTTT.

V gene TRBV6-5 combines with J gene TRBJ1-1; D may be TRBD1 (6 bases). The V and J ends lost 6 bases and 4 bases respectively, with 12 bases between them. Germline CDR1 and CDR2: MNHEY and SVGAGI. The CDR3 loop spans 13 amino acids. As DNA, the CDR3 is TGTGCCAGCAGACTACAGGGTCGCACTGAAGCTTTCTTT. It encodes CASRLQGRTEAFF.

This rearrangement joins TRBV7-8 to TRBJ2-7, with D perhaps TRBD1 (6 bases). V was cut by 2 bases and J by 0 bases, with 11 bases left in between. The CDR3 loop spans 15 amino acids. The germline V gene encodes CDR1 SGHVS and CDR2 FQNEAQ. DNA for the CDR3: TGTGCCAGCAGCTTAACGGGACAAAGCTCCTACGAGCAGTACTTC. It translates to CASSLTGQSSYEQYF.

V usage is TRBV5-8 and J usage is TRBJ2-1; 9 bases map to TRBD1. The germline V gene has CDR1 SGHTS and CDR2 YDEGEE. This CDR3 is 17 amino acids long. Losses at the gene ends were 1 base for V and 5 bases for J; bases not matched to a gene: 10. In DNA form, the CDR3 reads TGTGCCAGCAGCTTGTACCTGGGACAGGGACCTAACAATGAGCAGTTCTTC. Translation: CASSLYLGQGPNNEQFF.

The chain carries TRBV2 and TRBJ2-5, with TRBD2 identical over 7 bases. Germline-derived CDR1 and CDR2 are SNHLY and FYNNEI. V was clipped by 4 bases and J by 4 bases; unmatched bases: 0. The CDR3 sequence is 12 residues long. CDR3 loop: CASSAGGETQYF. The CDR3 nucleotides are TGTGCCAGCAGTGCGGGGGGAGAGACCCAGTACTTC.

The CDR3 DNA reads as TGTGCCAGCAGCTCGGGGGGCGGGTATGAAAAACTGTTTTTT. Translation gives CASSSGGGYEKLFF. The chain couples TRBV6-5 to TRBJ1-4, with TRBD1 as a possible D gene (6 bases). The V end lost 6 bases, the J end lost 6 bases, and 14 bases lay between the germline ends. CDR1 is MNHEY and CDR2 is SVGAGI in the germline V gene. The CDR3 extends over 14 amino acids.

V gene TRBV7-2 combines with J gene TRBJ2-7; the match to TRBD1 covers 7 bases. With 7 bases clipped from V and 3 bases from J, the junction kept 12 bases outside the gene matches. This CDR3 region has 15 residues. From germline, CDR1 is SGHTA and CDR2 FQGNSA. The CDR3 DNA follows: TGTGCCAGCACCGCGAGAGGGGGCGATTACTACGAGCAGTACTTC. Its translation: CASTARGGDYYEQYF.

The J gene is TRBJ1-3, the V gene TRBV21-1. TRBV21-1 is described as a pseudogene. CDR3 length: 14 residues. CDR3 amino acids: CASSGGGTGNTIYF. In DNA, the CDR3 is TGTGCCAGCAGCGGGGGGGGCACTGGAAACACCATATATTTT.

The V call is TRBV7-6, the J call TRBJ2-3; the match to TRBD2 covers 7 bases. V lost 4 bases to trimming and J lost 6 bases; unmatched junction nucleotides: 10. CDR1 is SGHVS and CDR2 is FNYEAQ in the germline V gene. This CDR3 is built from 15 residues. CDR3 nucleotide sequence: TGTGCCAGCAGCTCGAGGGCGGGAGTTGAGGATACGCAGTATTTT. Translation gives CASSSRAGVEDTQYF.